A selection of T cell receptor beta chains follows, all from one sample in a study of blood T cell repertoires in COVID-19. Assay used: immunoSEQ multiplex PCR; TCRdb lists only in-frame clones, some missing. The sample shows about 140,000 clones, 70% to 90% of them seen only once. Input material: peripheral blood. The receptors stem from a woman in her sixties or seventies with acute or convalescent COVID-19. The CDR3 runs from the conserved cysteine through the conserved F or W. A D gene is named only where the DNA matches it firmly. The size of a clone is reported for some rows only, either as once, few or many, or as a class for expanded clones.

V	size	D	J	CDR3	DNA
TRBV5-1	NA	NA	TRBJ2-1	CASSLGGFYNEQFF	TGCGCCAGCAGCTTGGGCGGGTTCTACAATGAGCAGTTCTTC
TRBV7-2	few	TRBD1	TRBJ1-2	CASSLPADRGRGYGYTF	TGTGCCAGCAGCTTACCGGCTGACAGGGGCAGGGGCTATGGCTACACCTTC
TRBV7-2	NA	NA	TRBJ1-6	CASSLGARSPSPLHF	TGTGCCAGCAGCTTAGGGGCCAGATCACCTTCACCCCTCCACTTT
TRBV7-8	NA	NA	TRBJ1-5	CASSPRGGRVQPQHF	TGTGCCAGCAGCCCTCGGGGGGGGAGGGTGCAGCCCCAGCATTTT
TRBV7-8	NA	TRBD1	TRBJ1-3	CASSLGQGNGNTIYF	TGTGCCAGCAGCTTGGGACAGGGAAATGGAAACACCATATATTTT
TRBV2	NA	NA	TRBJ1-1	CASRDSLLKRAFF	TGTGCCAGCAGGGACAGTCTACTGAAGAGGGCTTTCTTT
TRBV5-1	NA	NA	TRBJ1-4	CASSLWGVTNEKLFF	TGCGCCAGCAGCTTGTGGGGGGTAACTAATGAAAAACTGTTTTTT
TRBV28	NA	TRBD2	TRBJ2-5	CASRGTSGGQETQYF	TGTGCCAGCAGAGGGACTAGCGGGGGTCAAGAGACCCAGTACTTC
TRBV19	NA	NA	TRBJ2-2	CASNLGTEGTGELFF	TGTGCCAGTAACCTCGGGACGGAGGGCACCGGGGAGCTGTTTTTT
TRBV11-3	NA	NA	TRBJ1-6	CASSLVQGGNSPLHF	TGTGCCAGCAGCTTAGTGCAGGGTGGGAATTCACCCCTCCACTTT
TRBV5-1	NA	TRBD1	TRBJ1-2	CASSLGQGVSYTF	TGCGCCAGCAGCTTGGGGCAGGGGGTTAGCTACACCTTC
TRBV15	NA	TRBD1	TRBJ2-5	CATSRQGARETQYF	TGTGCCACCAGCAGACAGGGGGCGCGGGAGACCCAGTACTTC
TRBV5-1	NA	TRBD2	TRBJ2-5	CASSLSRTWGGETQYF	TGCGCCAGCAGCTTGAGTCGAACTTGGGGAGGGGAGACCCAGTACTTC
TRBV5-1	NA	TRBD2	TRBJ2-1	CASSLWLAGENEQFF	TGCGCCAGCAGCTTATGGCTAGCGGGGGAAAATGAGCAGTTCTTC
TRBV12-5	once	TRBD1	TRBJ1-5	CASGLPLGTGYQPQHF	TGTGCTAGTGGTTTGCCCCTCGGGACAGGGTATCAGCCCCAGCATTTT
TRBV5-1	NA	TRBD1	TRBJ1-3	CASSTSGTVTGNTIYF	TGCGCCAGCAGCACCTCCGGGACAGTAACTGGAAACACCATATATTTT
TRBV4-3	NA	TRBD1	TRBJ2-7	CASSRRQGVYEQYF	TGCGCCAGCAGCCGCAGACAGGGGGTATACGAGCAGTACTTC
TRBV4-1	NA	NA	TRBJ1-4	CASSPWGLGRNTNEKLFF	TGCGCCAGCAGCCCCTGGGGTTTGGGGCGGAATACTAATGAAAAACTGTTTTTT
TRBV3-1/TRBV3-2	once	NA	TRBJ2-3	CASSQDGASDTQYF	TGTGCCAGCAGCCAAGATGGAGCGTCAGATACGCAGTATTTT
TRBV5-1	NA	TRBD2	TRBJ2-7	CASSLRTSGGPNEQYF	TGCGCCAGCAGCCTGCGAACTAGCGGGGGCCCCAACGAGCAGTACTTC
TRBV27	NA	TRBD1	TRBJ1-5	CASSPSGRGWPYSNQPQHF	TGTGCCAGCAGTCCCTCCGGCAGGGGGTGGCCCTATAGCAATCAGCCCCAGCATTTT
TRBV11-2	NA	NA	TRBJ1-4	CASSLASYPEKLFF	TGTGCCAGCAGCTTAGCCAGTTACCCCGAAAAACTGTTTTTT
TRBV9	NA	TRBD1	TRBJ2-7	CASSPRDRGHEQYF	TGTGCCAGCAGCCCCCGGGACAGGGGGCACGAGCAGTACTTC
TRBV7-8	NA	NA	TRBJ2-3	CASSISTDTQYF	TGTGCCAGCAGCATAAGCACAGATACGCAGTATTTT
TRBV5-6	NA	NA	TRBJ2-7	CASSLVAGAMYEQYF	TGTGCCAGCAGCTTGGTTGCAGGGGCGATGTACGAGCAGTACTTC
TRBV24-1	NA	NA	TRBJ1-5	CATSDLGESNQPQHF	TGTGCCACCAGTGATTTGGGGGAGAGCAATCAGCCCCAGCATTTT
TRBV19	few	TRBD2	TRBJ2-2	CASSPGLAGQWTGELFF	TGTGCCAGTAGTCCGGGACTAGCGGGGCAATGGACCGGGGAGCTGTTTTTT
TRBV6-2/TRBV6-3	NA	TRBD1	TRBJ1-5	CASSRQGGGEPQHF	TGTGCCAGCAGCCGACAGGGTGGGGGAGAGCCCCAGCATTTT
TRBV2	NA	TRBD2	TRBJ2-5	CASSPRLAGGETQYF	TGTGCCAGCAGTCCCCGACTAGCGGGGGGTGAGACCCAGTACTTC
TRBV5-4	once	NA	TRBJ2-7	CASSFGAGVSYEQYF	TGTGCCAGCAGCTTTGGGGCAGGGGTCTCCTACGAGCAGTACTTC
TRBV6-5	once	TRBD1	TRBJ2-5	CASSQRTGGEETQYF	TGTGCCAGCAGTCAACGGACAGGGGGCGAGGAGACCCAGTACTTC
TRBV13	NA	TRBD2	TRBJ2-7	CASSPGLADYEQYF	TGTGCCAGCAGCCCGGGACTAGCGGACTACGAGCAGTACTTC
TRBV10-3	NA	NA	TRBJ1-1	CAIKASGLMNTEAFF	TGTGCCATCAAAGCATCTGGACTAATGAACACTGAAGCTTTCTTT
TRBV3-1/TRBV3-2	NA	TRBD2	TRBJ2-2	CASSQGALAGGSGELFF	TGTGCCAGCAGCCAAGGGGCTCTAGCGGGGGGCTCCGGGGAGCTGTTTTTT
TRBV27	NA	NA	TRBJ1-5	CASSWQVNQPQHF	TGTGCCAGCAGTTGGCAAGTTAATCAGCCCCAGCATTTT
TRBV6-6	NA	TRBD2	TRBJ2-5	CASSPPGVTSPVRETQYF	TGTGCCAGCAGTCCCCCTGGGGTGACTAGCCCAGTACGGGAGACCCAGTACTTC
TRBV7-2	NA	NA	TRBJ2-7	CASSPHMFPLYEQYF	TGTGCCAGCAGCCCACACATGTTTCCCCTCTACGAGCAGTACTTC
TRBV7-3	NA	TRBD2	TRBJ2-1	CASSLTSGLPHNEQFF	TGTGCCAGCAGTTTGACTAGCGGATTACCACACAATGAGCAGTTCTTC
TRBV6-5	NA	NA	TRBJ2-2	CASSYLTGELFF	TGTGCCAGCAGTTATCTAACCGGGGAGCTGTTTTTT
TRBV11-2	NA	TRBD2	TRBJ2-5	CASSLGPRLARETQYF	TGTGCCAGCAGCTTAGGGCCCAGACTAGCGCGAGAGACCCAGTACTTC
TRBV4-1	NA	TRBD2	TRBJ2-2	CASSPFGGINTGELFF	TGCGCCAGCAGCCCCTTCGGGGGGATCAACACCGGGGAGCTGTTTTTT
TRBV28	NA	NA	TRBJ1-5	CASSFIGAAGNQPQHF	TGTGCCAGCAGTTTTATTGGGGCCGCTGGCAATCAGCCCCAGCATTTT
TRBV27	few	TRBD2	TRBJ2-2	CASRRGIGESGELFF	TGTGCCAGCAGGCGGGGGATCGGGGAATCCGGGGAGCTGTTTTTT
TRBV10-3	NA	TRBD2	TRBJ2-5	CAIRGTSGETQYF	TGTGCCATCAGGGGGACTAGCGGGGAGACCCAGTACTTC
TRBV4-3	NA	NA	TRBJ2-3	CAPVGKSTDTQYF	TGCGCCCCAGTTGGCAAGAGCACAGATACGCAGTATTTT
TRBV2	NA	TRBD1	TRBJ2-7	CASRGTGSYEQYF	TGTGCCAGCAGGGGGACAGGGTCCTACGAGCAGTACTTC
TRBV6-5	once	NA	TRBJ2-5	CASSKRGGLVETQYF	TGTGCCAGCAGTAAAAGGGGGGGCCTTGTGGAGACCCAGTACTTC
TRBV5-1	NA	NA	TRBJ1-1	CASSARGSGTEAFF	TGCGCCAGCAGCGCACGCGGTAGCGGCACTGAAGCTTTCTTT
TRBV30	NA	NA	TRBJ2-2	CAVLPRGGQNTGELFF	TGTGCCGTACTACCGAGGGGGGGGCAGAACACCGGGGAGCTGTTTTTT
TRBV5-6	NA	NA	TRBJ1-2	CASSLGQYLGYTF	TGTGCCAGCAGCTTGGGGCAGTACCTCGGCTACACCTTC
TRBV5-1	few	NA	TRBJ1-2	CASSPGGDYGYTF	TGCGCCAGCAGCCCCGGCGGTGACTATGGCTACACCTTC
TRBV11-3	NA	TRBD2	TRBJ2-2	CASGLAGAANTGELFF	TGTGCCAGCGGACTAGCGGGGGCCGCGAACACCGGGGAGCTGTTTTTT
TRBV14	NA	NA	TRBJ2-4	CASSLAGFDIQYF	TGTGCCAGCAGCCTAGCTGGGTTTGACATTCAGTACTTC
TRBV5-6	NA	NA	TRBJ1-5	CASSMGRTDSNQPQHF	TGTGCCAGCAGCATGGGAAGGACAGATAGCAATCAGCCCCAGCATTTT